This T cell receptor beta chain came from a study of PD-1 blockade in classical Hodgkin lymphoma. Study information: Nivolumab dosed at 3 mg/kg went to patients intravenously every 2 weeks. Study observations and caveats: It was reported that newly diagnosed patients had less baseline TCR diversity than healthy donors. Some patients began nivolumab under 1 year after ASCT. These patients were excluded from later analyses. Still unresolved is the cause of the repertoire differences, which may be disease activity or prior therapy.

The CDR3 sequence is 16 residues long. The germline V gene has CDR1 MNHEY and CDR2 SVGAGI. Unmatched junction bases numbered 6, after V lost 0 bases and J lost 4 bases. About this clone: No antigen is known for it.

Every patient had relapsed following autologous stem cell transplantation, and cohorts differed in brentuximab vedotin exposure. The data were produced by immunoSEQ multiplex PCR, yet TCRdb's version contains in-frame clones alone and is incomplete. Of roughly 90,000 clones in the sample, 81% were seen once. This receptor was identified in a human donor with classical Hodgkin lymphoma. This sequence joins TRBV6-5 and TRBJ1-2, with TRBD1 matching over 9 bases. Sequencing was performed on peripheral blood mononuclear cells (PBMCs), taken before the second cycle of nivolumab. In nucleotides, the CDR3 is TGTGCCAGCAGTTACTCAGGGACAGGGTATGGCTATGGCTACACCTTC. Protein: CASSYSGTGYGYGYTF.